This T cell receptor beta chain was sequenced in a study of identical twins. Unique molecular identifiers were present on the cDNA, and a universal primer site came from template switching. TCRdb processed the 5' RACE reads anew with MiXCR; each CDR3 protein has one entry. Of 200,000 to 250,000 distinct CDR3 sequences listed, approximately 12% are singletons. CDR1 and CDR2 (germline): LGHDT, YNNKEL (reference sequence). Trimming pared 3 bases from V and 5 bases from J, leaving 11 bases between. The CDR3 is made up of 15 amino acids. These data were also filed under a second study, of yellow fever vaccine responses in identical twins.

This chain connects TRBV3-1 to TRBJ1-6; the D gene is possibly TRBD1 (6 bases). Sequencing was done on a sample of memory (CD45RO+) T cells sorted from blood. This receptor was obtained from a woman younger than 35 in good health. CDR3: CASSHADSNNSPLHF. The CDR3, as DNA: TGTGCCAGCAGCCATGCGGACAGCAATAATTCACCCCTCCACTTT.